What follows are 23 T cell receptor beta chains derived from one specimen sequenced in a study of T cells in Graves' hyperthyroidism and ophthalmopathy. Researchers took RNA transcripts and amplified the TCR beta CDR3 regions from them. First-round RT-PCR with HTBI primers amplified the TCR CDR3 region. MiXCR was run by TCRdb on the multiplex PCR reads, yielding one entry per CDR3 protein. This sample carries roughly 660,000 distinct CDR3 sequences, roughly 17% of them seen once, and the ten largest clones take less than 20%. Sequencing was done on a sample of blood. These receptors all come from a man aged 50-60 years with Graves' hyperthyroidism.

The chain recombines TRBV19 with TRBJ2-1, with TRBD1 as a possible D gene (5 bases). V was clipped by 1 base and J by 9 bases, with 10 bases between them. Germline lookup yields CDR1 LNHDA and CDR2 SQIVND (reference sequence). This CDR3 is 13 amino acids long. CDR3 nucleotides: TGTGCCAGTAGTATAGGCAGGGTAGCTGAGCAGTTCTTC. It yields the protein CASSIGRVAEQFF.

The sample holds many counts of this clonotype. The chain combines TRBV7-9 with TRBJ2-7; 7 nucleotides align to TRBD2. Germline values: CDR1 SEHNR, CDR2 FQNEAQ (reference sequence). The CDR3 runs to 14 residues. With 10 bases clipped from V and 0 bases from J, the junction kept 9 bases outside the gene matches. The CDR3 loop reads CATLGGEFSYEQYF. The DNA of the CDR3 is TGTGCCACCTTGGGGGGGGAGTTCTCCTACGAGCAGTACTTC.

This clonotype was found a few times. The CDR3 region has the DNA TGCGCCAGCAGCTTGGAAGGGGCTTGGGATAATTCACCCCTCCACTTT. Amino acids: CASSLEGAWDNSPLHF. The V gene is TRBV5-1, the J gene TRBJ1-6, with D possibly being TRBD1 (5 bases). Trimming took off 0 bases at V and 5 bases at J, with 12 bases between the two ends. The germline V gene has CDR1 SGHRS and CDR2 YFSETQ. The CDR3 sequence is 16 residues long.

This clonotype was detected ten times or more. V gene TRBV2 combines with J gene TRBJ1-2; D call uncertain. V shed 10 bases and J shed 4 bases, with 13 bases lying between them. CDR1 is SNHLY and CDR2 is FYNNEI in the germline V gene. This CDR3 is 12 amino acids long. For the CDR3, the DNA is TGTGCCACCAAGGATGAGGTCTATGGCTACACCTTC. It is translated as CATKDEVYGYTF. Full variable domain (rest looked up from reference TRBV2 and TRBJ1-2): EPEVTQTPSHQVTQMGQEVILRCVPISNHLYFYWYRQILGQKVEFLVSFYNNEISEKSEIFDDQFSVERPDGSNFTLKIRSTKLEDSAMYFCATKDEVYGYTFGSGTRLTVV.

This clonotype was seen many times. The chain has TRBV6-2 or TRBV6-3 and TRBJ2-1; a possible D gene is TRBD1 (5 bases). With 10 bases removed from V and 2 bases from J, the gap between germline ends came to 12 bases. The CDR3 contains 13 residues. The germline gives CDR1 MNHEY, CDR2 SVGEGT. The CDR3 DNA reads TGTGCCATCGACAGCTCTACCTACAATGAGCAGTTCTTC. As protein: CAIDSSTYNEQFF.

This clonotype occurred many times. The chain couples TRBV6-6 to TRBJ2-2; D is ambiguous. CDR3 length equals 17 residues. Per the germline V gene, CDR1 is MNHNY and CDR2 is SVGAGI (reference sequence). Trimming shortened V by 0 bases and J by 4 bases, and 15 bases separated the two germline ends. The CDR3 DNA sequence: TGTGCCAGCAGTTACTCAAGTATCAGGATTAGCACCGGGGAGCTGTTTTTT. It yields the protein CASSYSSIRISTGELFF.

Ten or more counts support this clonotype. This chain uses TRBV19 with TRBJ2-7; possible D gene TRBD1, 6 bases. Germline CDR1 reads LNHDA; CDR2 reads SQIVND (reference sequence). The CDR3 sequence is 13 residues long. The V end lost 2 bases, the J end lost 4 bases, and 9 bases lay between the germline ends. CDR3 protein: CASSIQGSYEQYF. Here the CDR3 DNA reads TGTGCCAGTAGTATACAGGGGTCGTACGAGCAGTACTTC.

This clonotype was recorded at least ten times. The J gene is TRBJ2-1, the V gene TRBV6-1; D not resolved. Germline V gives CDR1 MNHNS, CDR2 SASEGT. The length of the CDR3 is 15 residues. V was trimmed by 5 bases and J by 5 bases, leaving 16 bases between them. The CDR3 loop is CASSFSTPVNNEQFF. CDR3 sequence (DNA): TGTGCCAGCAGTTTCAGCACCCCTGTAAACAATGAGCAGTTCTTC.

This clonotype was picked up a small number of times. The CDR3 DNA reads TGTGCCAGCAGCGTAGAGGCCAGGGCAAACTACGAGCAGTACTTC. Residues: CASSVEARANYEQYF. The V gene is TRBV9, the J gene TRBJ2-7; TRBD1 is a possible D gene (5 bases). Between the trimmed V and J ends, which lost 0 bases and 3 bases, there was a span of 13 bases. This CDR3 is 15 amino acids long. Germline CDR1 SGDLS, CDR2 YYNGEE. Full variable domain (missing parts from reference TRBV9 and TRBJ2-7): DSGVTQTPKHLITATGQRVTLRCSPRSGDLSVYWYQQSLDQGLQFLIQYYNGEERAKGNILERFSAQQFPDLHSELNLSSLELGDSALYFCASSVEARANYEQYFGPGTRLTVT.

This clonotype has a handful of counts. The chain carries TRBV28 and TRBJ2-7; 7 bases agree with TRBD2. Germline V gives CDR1 MDHEN, CDR2 SYDVKM. Losses at the gene ends were 11 bases for V and 1 base for J; bases not matched to a gene: 2. The length of the CDR3 is 11 residues. The CDR3 bases are TGTGCCTGGGGGGGGTCCTACGAGCAGTACTTC. Encoded protein: CAWGGSYEQYF. Full variable domain (rest looked up from reference TRBV28 and TRBJ2-7): DVKVTQSSRYLVKRTGEKVFLECVQDMDHENMFWYRQDPGLGLRLIYFSYDVKMKEKGDIPEGYSVSREKKERFSLILESASTNQTSMYLCAWGGSYEQYFGPGTRLTVT.

The V call is TRBV29-1, the J call TRBJ2-7; D not resolved. Germline CDR1 is SQVTM and CDR2 is ANQGSEA. V shed 4 bases and J shed 3 bases, with 7 bases lying between them. This CDR3 has 11 amino acids. CDR3 in DNA: TGCAGCGTTGGGACCAACTACGAGCAGTACTTC. It specifies CSVGTNYEQYF.

This chain links TRBV18 with TRBJ2-7, with a possible D match to TRBD1 (5 bases). V gave up 3 bases and J gave up 0 bases, with 12 bases separating them. Germline V CDR1 and CDR2: KGHSH, LQKENI. CDR3 length equals 15 residues. The CDR3 region is CASSPYKDTSYEQYF. DNA of the CDR3: TGTGCCAGCTCACCCTATAAGGACACCTCCTACGAGCAGTACTTC.

In this sample, this clonotype turned up many times. This sequence joins TRBV28 and TRBJ2-1; 9 bases match TRBD2. Germline trimming cut 5 bases from V and 5 bases from J; bases unmatched to any gene: 10. This CDR3 contains 16 residues. The germline V gene has CDR1 MDHEN and CDR2 SYDVKM. The CDR3 protein is CASSPAGLAGNNEQFF. CDR3 DNA sequence: TGTGCCAGCAGTCCCGCTGGGCTAGCGGGAAACAATGAGCAGTTCTTC.

This clonotype was seen ten or more times. The chain has TRBV11-2 and TRBJ1-1; D unclear. Deletions cut 5 bases from V and 7 bases from J, with 8 bases between. Germline V gives CDR1 SGHAT, CDR2 FQNNGV. The CDR3 sequence is 11 residues long. The CDR3 bases are TGTGCCAGCAGCCCCCCGATTGAAGCTTTCTTT. Protein: CASSPPIEAFF.

CDR3 sequence reads: CASTSPFTDTQYF. CDR3 bases: TGTGCCAGCACTTCCCCTTTCACAGATACGCAGTATTTT. The rearrangement links TRBV6-2 or TRBV6-3 to TRBJ2-3; D remains unclear. The ends were cut back, 7 bases at V and 2 bases at J, with 10 bases in the middle. Germline V CDR1 and CDR2: MNHEY, SVGEGT. CDR3 length: 13 residues.

This clonotype was seen ten or more times. The V gene is TRBV2, the J gene TRBJ2-3, with 10 nucleotides matching TRBD2. The length of the CDR3 is 16 residues. With V trimmed by 7 bases and J by 4 bases, 11 bases remained unmatched. The germline V gene encodes CDR1 SNHLY and CDR2 FYNNEI. This CDR3 is CASKAGLAGVSDTQYF. CDR3 bases: TGTGCCAGCAAGGCGGGGCTAGCGGGAGTGTCAGATACGCAGTATTTT.

The table lists this clonotype with many counts. The chain recombines TRBV27 with TRBJ1-1, with a weak D call TRBD1 (6 bases). The CDR3 consists of 13 residues. The V end was cut by 4 bases, the J end by 7 bases, with 13 bases between. Germline CDR1 and CDR2: MNHEY and SMNVEV (reference sequence). The CDR3 sequence is CASSWTEGIEAFF. In DNA form, the CDR3 reads TGTGCCAGCAGTTGGACAGAAGGGATTGAAGCTTTCTTT.

This clonotype was found a few times. The rearrangement links TRBV19 to TRBJ2-2; TRBD2 aligns across 8 bases. From germline, CDR1 is LNHDA and CDR2 SQIVND (reference sequence). This CDR3 is 15 amino acids long. Trimming cost V 4 bases and J 2 bases; bases outside gene matches: 3. The CDR3 loop reads CASSRSGSNTGELFF. The CDR3 nucleotides are TGTGCCAGTAGTAGAAGCGGGAGTAACACCGGGGAGCTGTTTTTT.

This clonotype was recorded at least ten times. The CDR3 reads CAISEAQGHYGYTF. The CDR3 region has the DNA TGTGCCATCAGTGAGGCTCAGGGGCACTATGGCTACACCTTC. This sequence joins TRBV10-3 and TRBJ1-2, with D maybe TRBD1 (6 bases). The germline CDR1 and CDR2 sequences are ENHRY and SYGVKD. Trimming shortened V by 2 bases and J by 3 bases, and 10 bases separated the two germline ends. There are 14 residues in the CDR3.

There are many counts of this clonotype. The chain combines TRBV28 with TRBJ1-2; D is unresolved. CDR3 length: 13 amino acids. The V gene's germline CDR1 is MDHEN and CDR2 SYDVKM. With 3 bases removed from V and 5 bases from J, the gap between germline ends came to 10 bases. The CDR3 nucleotides read TGTGCCAGCAGTTTGCCCCGGGGATATGGCTACACCTTC. It specifies CASSLPRGYGYTF.

The V gene is TRBV12-3 or TRBV12-4, the J gene TRBJ2-7; a weak D match, TRBD2 (6 bases). V lost 6 bases, J lost 6 bases, and 12 bases lay in between. The CDR3 length is 12 residues. The CDR3 nucleotides are TGTGCCAGCAGCTCAGACGGGGGCGAGCAGTACTTC. It is translated as CASSSDGGEQYF.

V and J are TRBV3-1 and TRBJ2-7; 11 bases map to TRBD1. The CDR3 contains 13 residues. Trimming at V came to 3 bases and at J to 6 bases, leaving 1 base not matched to a gene. CDR1 is LGHDT and CDR2 is YNNKEL in the germline V gene (reference sequence). The CDR3 region has the DNA TGTGCCAGCAGCCAGGACAGGGGGCTCGAGCAGTACTTC. Its translation is CASSQDRGLEQYF.

This clonotype was seen a handful of times. The gene calls are TRBV7-6 and TRBJ1-3; D possibly corresponds to TRBD1 (6 bases). Trimming shortened V by 6 bases and J by 5 bases, and 14 bases separated the two germline ends. Germline CDR1 reads SGHVS; CDR2 reads FNYEAQ. This CDR3 has 14 residues. For the CDR3, the DNA is TGTGCCAGCAGTCCCTACAGGGATCGAAACACCATATATTTT. Translating gives CASSPYRDRNTIYF.